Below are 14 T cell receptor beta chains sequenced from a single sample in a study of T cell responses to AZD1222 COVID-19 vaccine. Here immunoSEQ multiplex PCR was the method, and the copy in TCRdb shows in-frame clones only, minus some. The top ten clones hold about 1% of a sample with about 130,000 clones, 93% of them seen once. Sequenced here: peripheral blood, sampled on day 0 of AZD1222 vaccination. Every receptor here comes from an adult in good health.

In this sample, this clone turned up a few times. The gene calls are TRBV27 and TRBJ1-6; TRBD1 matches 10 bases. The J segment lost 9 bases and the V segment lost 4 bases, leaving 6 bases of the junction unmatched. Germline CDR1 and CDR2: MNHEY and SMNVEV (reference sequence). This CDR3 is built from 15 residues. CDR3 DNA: TGTGCCAGCAGTTCGGGACAGGGGCCAGCTTCACCCCTCCACTTT. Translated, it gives CASSSGQGPASPLHF.

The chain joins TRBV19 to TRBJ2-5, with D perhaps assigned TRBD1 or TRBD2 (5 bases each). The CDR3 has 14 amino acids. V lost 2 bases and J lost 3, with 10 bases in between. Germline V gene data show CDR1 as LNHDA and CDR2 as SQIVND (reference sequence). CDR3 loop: CASSINRGEETQYF. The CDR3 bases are TGTGCCAGTAGTATAAACCGGGGCGAAGAGACCCAGTACTTC.

The CDR3 DNA reads TGTGCCAGCAGGGGGGGATGGAACACTGAAGCTTTCTTT. This gives the protein CASRGGWNTEAFF. The V and J genes are TRBV21-1 and TRBJ1-1. TRBV21-1 is a pseudogene segment. The CDR3 is 13 residues long.

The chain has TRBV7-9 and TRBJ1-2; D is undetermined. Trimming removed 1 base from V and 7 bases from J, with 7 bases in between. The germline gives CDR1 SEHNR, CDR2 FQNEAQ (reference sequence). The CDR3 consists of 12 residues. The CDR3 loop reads CASSLDGGGYTF. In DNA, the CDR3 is TGTGCCAGCAGCTTAGATGGTGGTGGCTACACCTTC.

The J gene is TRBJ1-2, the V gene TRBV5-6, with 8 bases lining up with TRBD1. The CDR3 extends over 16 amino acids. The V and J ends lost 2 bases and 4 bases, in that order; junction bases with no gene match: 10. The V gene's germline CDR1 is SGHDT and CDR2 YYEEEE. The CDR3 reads CASSFGTQGAGYGYTF. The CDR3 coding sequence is TGTGCCAGCAGCTTCGGGACTCAGGGGGCTGGCTATGGCTACACCTTC. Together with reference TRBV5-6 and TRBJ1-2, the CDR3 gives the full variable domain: DAGVTQSPTHLIKTRGQQVTLRCSPKSGHDTVSWYQQALGQGPQFIFQYYEEEERQRGNFPDRFSGHQFPNYSSELNVNALLLGDSALYLCASSFGTQGAGYGYTFGSGTRLTVV.

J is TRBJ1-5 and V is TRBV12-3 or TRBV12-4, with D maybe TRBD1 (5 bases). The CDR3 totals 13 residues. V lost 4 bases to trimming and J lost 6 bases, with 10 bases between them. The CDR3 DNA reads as TGTGCCAGCAGTTCAAAAAGGGGTCAGCCCCAGCATTTT. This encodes CASSSKRGQPQHF.

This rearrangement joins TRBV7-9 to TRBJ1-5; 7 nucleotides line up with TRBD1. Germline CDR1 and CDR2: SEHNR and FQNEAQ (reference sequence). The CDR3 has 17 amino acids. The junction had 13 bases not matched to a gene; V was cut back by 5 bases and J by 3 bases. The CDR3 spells CASSPGQGVLNNQPQHF. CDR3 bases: TGTGCCAGCAGCCCGGGGCAGGGGGTCCTTAACAATCAGCCCCAGCATTTT.

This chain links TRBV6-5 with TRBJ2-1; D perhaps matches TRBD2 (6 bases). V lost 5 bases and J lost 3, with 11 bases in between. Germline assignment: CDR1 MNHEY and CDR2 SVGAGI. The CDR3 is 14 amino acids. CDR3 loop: CASSPGTFYNEQFF. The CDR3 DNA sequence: TGTGCCAGCAGTCCCGGGACTTTCTACAATGAGCAGTTCTTC.

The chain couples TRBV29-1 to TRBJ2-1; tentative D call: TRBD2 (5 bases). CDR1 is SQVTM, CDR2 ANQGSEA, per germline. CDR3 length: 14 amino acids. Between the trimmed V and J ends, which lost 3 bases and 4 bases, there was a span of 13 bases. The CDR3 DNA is TGCAGCGTTGACGGTCTAGCCTCTTACAATGAGCAGTTCTTC. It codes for CSVDGLASYNEQFF.

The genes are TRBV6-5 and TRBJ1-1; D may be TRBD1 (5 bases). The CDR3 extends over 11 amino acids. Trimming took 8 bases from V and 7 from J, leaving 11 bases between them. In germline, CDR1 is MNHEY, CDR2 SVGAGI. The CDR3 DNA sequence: TGTGCCAGCGAGGGGCCCGTTGAAGCTTTCTTT. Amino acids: CASEGPVEAFF.

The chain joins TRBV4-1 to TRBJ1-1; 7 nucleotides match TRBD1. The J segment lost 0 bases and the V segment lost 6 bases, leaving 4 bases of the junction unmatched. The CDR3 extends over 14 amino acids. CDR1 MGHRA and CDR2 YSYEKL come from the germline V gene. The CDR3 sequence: CASRGQLVNTEAFF. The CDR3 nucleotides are TGCGCCAGCAGGGGACAGCTCGTGAACACTGAAGCTTTCTTT.

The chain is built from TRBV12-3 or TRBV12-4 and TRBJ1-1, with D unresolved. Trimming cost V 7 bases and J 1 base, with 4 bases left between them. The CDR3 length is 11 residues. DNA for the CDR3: TGTGCCAGCATCCAGAACACTGAAGCTTTCTTT. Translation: CASIQNTEAFF.

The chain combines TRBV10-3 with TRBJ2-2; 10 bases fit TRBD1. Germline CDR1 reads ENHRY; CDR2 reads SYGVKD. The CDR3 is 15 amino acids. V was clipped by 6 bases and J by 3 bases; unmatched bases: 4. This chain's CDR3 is CAIRSGTGDTGELFF. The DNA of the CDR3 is TGTGCCATCAGATCCGGGACAGGGGACACCGGGGAGCTGTTTTTT.

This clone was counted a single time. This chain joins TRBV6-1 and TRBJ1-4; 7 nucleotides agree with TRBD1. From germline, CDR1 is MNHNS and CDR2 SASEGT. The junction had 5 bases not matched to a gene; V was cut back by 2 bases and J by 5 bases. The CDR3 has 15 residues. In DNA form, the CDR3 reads TGTGCCAGCAGTGAATTCAGGGGGAGGAATGAAAAACTGTTTTTT. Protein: CASSEFRGRNEKLFF.